This entry lists 2 T cell receptor beta chains sequenced from one sample in a study of regulatory T cells in long-lasting Graves disease. This sample's time point: newly diagnosed GD, antithyroid drugs for less than 3 months. Following extraction of RNA from PBMCs, that RNA was used to make the TCR library. Library construction for TCR beta used iRepertoire HTBI primers and Arm-PCR of CDR3 regions. TCRdb re-analysed the multiplex PCR reads in MiXCR, keeping a single row per CDR3 protein. The sample gives about 430,000 distinct CDR3 sequences, approximately 15% of which show up once; approximately 8% is in the top ten. Another study also made use of these data, one on T cells in Graves' hyperthyroidism and ophthalmopathy.

Material: peripheral blood mononuclear cells (PBMCs), obtained at new diagnosis, from a patient treated with antithyroid drugs. The receptors stem from a woman aged 35 to 49 with Graves disease.

This clonotype was detected ten times or more. This CDR3 is CSARGTTEQETQYF. CDR3 coding DNA: TGCAGTGCTAGAGGAACGACAGAACAAGAGACCCAGTACTTC. V and J are TRBV20-1 and TRBJ2-5; tentatively, D is TRBD1 (5 bases). CDR3 length: 14 residues. Germline CDR1 and CDR2: DFQATT and SNEGSKA (reference sequence). Deletions cut 1 base from V and 2 bases from J, with 11 bases between.

Many counts were recorded for this clonotype. The J gene is TRBJ2-7, the V gene TRBV20-1; no definite D call. This CDR3 is built from 15 residues. Germline V CDR1 and CDR2: DFQATT, SNEGSKA (reference sequence). With 5 bases removed from V and 0 bases from J, the gap between germline ends came to 17 bases. For the CDR3, the DNA is TGCAGTGCTCCACTTAGAGCGAAGAACTCCTACGAGCAGTACTTC. This codes for CSAPLRAKNSYEQYF.